The 24 T cell receptor beta chains in this list originate from one sample, sequenced in a study of molecular identifiers for immune sequencing clone quantification (dated by TCRdb to the late 2010s). The library came from PCR. The reads were generated on an Illumina MiSeq. The public sequencing data were trimmed at Q25 with fastp and processed into clonotypes with MiXCR by TCRdb, which kept only in-frame beta chains. Rows with a matching CDR3 protein are joined into one entry that keeps the most common DNA and genes. Counted in this sample were tens of thousands of distinct CDR3 sequences; about 18% of them appeared once. More than 6% of the sample is in the top ten clones. Sequenced sample: naive CD8+ T cells from blood, with Jurkat cell RNA spiked in. Reading the label with the study, this specimen's cell subset or site is: FACS-sorted CD8+CD4-CCR7+CD45RA+ naive T cells. Receptors originate from a human donor in good health. Some libraries in this study had Jurkat cell RNA spiked in.

This clonotype was observed many times. The chain employs TRBV7-9 and TRBJ1-4; no definite D call. CDR1 is SEHNR, CDR2 FQNEAQ, per germline (reference sequence). This CDR3 has 14 residues. V was trimmed by 2 bases and J by 8 bases, leaving 12 bases between them. DNA of the CDR3: TGTGCCAGCAGCTTAACGGGAGGCACCGAAAAACTGTTTTTT. The encoded protein is CASSLTGGTEKLFF. The entire variable domain, with the rest obtained from reference TRBV7-9 and TRBJ1-4, is as follows: DTGVSQNPRHKITKRGQNVTFRCDPISEHNRLYWYRQTLGQGPEFLTYFQNEAQLEKSRLLSDRFSAERPKGSFSTLEIQRTEQGDSAMYLCASSLTGGTEKLFFGSGTQLSVL.

This clonotype appeared many times. V gene TRBV4-3 combines with J gene TRBJ2-7; 12 nucleotides align to TRBD2. The V gene end was trimmed by 0 bases and the J gene end by 0 bases; junction bases not matched to a gene: 6. CDR3 length: 18 amino acids. CDR1 LGHNA and CDR2 YSLEER come from the germline V gene. The CDR3, as DNA: TGCGCCAGCAGCCAAGATCGGACTAGCGGGATACGCTCCTACGAGCAGTACTTC. It translates to CASSQDRTSGIRSYEQYF.

This clonotype has a count of ten or more. The rearrangement joins TRBV28 to TRBJ2-1, with D unresolved. The CDR3 is made up of 12 amino acids. The V end was cut by 3 bases, the J end by 8 bases, with 8 bases between. Germline CDR1 reads MDHEN; CDR2 reads SYDVKM. CDR3 sequence (DNA): TGTGCCAGCAGTTTGACTCCCTATGAGCAGTTCTTC. This translates into CASSLTPYEQFF.

This clonotype was observed at least ten times. This rearrangement joins TRBV7-8 to TRBJ2-2, with unresolved D. Per the germline V gene, CDR1 is SGHVS and CDR2 is FQNEAQ. V was trimmed by 7 bases and J by 6 bases, leaving 12 bases between them. The CDR3 length is 13 residues. The DNA of the CDR3 is TGTGCCAGCACCAAACCTAAGTCCGGGGAGCTGTTTTTT. It is translated as CASTKPKSGELFF.

Turning to this clonotype: Since a much larger clone is just one base distant, this may be a read error. The chain joins TRBV4-1 to TRBJ2-7; D is unclear. This CDR3 is 13 amino acids long. Germline V CDR1 and CDR2: MGHRA, YSYEKL. CDR3 DNA sequence: TGCACCAGCAGCCAAGCCCCCTACTACGAGCAGTACTTC. This encodes CTSSQAPYYEQYF.

This clonotype was seen at least ten times. The chain links TRBV4-3 to TRBJ2-4, with 8 bases aligning to TRBD1. The V segment lost 2 bases and the J segment 6 bases; nucleotides outside the gene matches: 21. The germline V gene encodes CDR1 LGHNA and CDR2 YSLEER. CDR3 length: 20 residues. CDR3 nucleotide sequence: TGCGCCAGCAGCCAAACGTCGGCAGGGGGCTCCATGTTGCTCGGAAACATTCAGTACTTC. It translates to CASSQTSAGGSMLLGNIQYF.

This clonotype was seen repeatedly, ten times or more. V is TRBV10-3 and J is TRBJ2-1, with D perhaps TRBD2 (6 bases). Per the germline V gene, CDR1 is ENHRY and CDR2 is SYGVKD. Trimming shortened V by 0 bases and J by 5 bases, and 11 bases separated the two germline ends. This CDR3 comprises 15 residues. The CDR3 here is CAISESGRWDNEQFF. The CDR3 DNA is TGTGCCATCAGTGAGTCGGGGAGGTGGGACAATGAGCAGTTCTTC.

This clonotype came up many times. The rearrangement uses TRBV7-9 and TRBJ2-5, with TRBD2 identical over 14 bases. V shed 10 bases, J shed 5 bases, and the junction held 18 bases outside the gene matches. The CDR3 is 18 amino acids. CDR1 is SEHNR, CDR2 FQNEAQ, per germline (reference sequence). In DNA form, the CDR3 reads TGTGCCATCGACTCACCGGGACTAGCGGGAGTATCGTGGGAGACCCAGTACTTC. Translating gives CAIDSPGLAGVSWETQYF.

This clonotype was seen at least ten times. The chain combines TRBV12-3 or TRBV12-4 with TRBJ2-7, with D unclear. V lost 0 bases, J lost 3 bases, and 6 bases lay in between. This CDR3 region has 13 residues. CDR3: CASSLAERYEQYF. In DNA, the CDR3 is TGTGCCAGCAGTTTAGCAGAGCGCTACGAGCAGTACTTC.

The V and J genes are TRBV7-6 and TRBJ2-5, with 8 bases that match TRBD2. With V trimmed by 5 bases and J by 4 bases, 6 bases remained unmatched. Germline V gene lookup returns CDR1 SGHVS and CDR2 FNYEAQ. This CDR3 has 14 residues. This chain's CDR3 is CASSPPAGGETQYF. As DNA, the CDR3 is TGTGCCAGCAGCCCCCCGGCGGGAGGAGAGACCCAGTACTTC.

Comments on this clonotype: A single base separates this from a much larger clone, so it may be a read error. The J gene is TRBJ2-1, the V gene TRBV27, with TRBD2 matching over 7 bases. The trim removed 3 bases at V and 4 bases at J, leaving 3 bases unmatched. CDR1 MNHEY and CDR2 SMNVEV come from the germline V gene (reference sequence). CDR3 length: 14 residues. The CDR3 reads CASSLRERYNEQFF. CDR3 nucleotide sequence: TGTGCCAGCAGTTTGCGGGAGAGGTACAATGAGCAGTTCTTC.

This clonotype turned up a few times. The V and J genes are TRBV6-4 and TRBJ2-1, with 9 bases identical to TRBD2. The CDR3 totals 14 residues. Germline assignment: CDR1 MRHNA and CDR2 SNTAGT. J gave up 4 bases and V 4 bases, and 2 bases lay outside the gene matches. The CDR3 coding sequence is TGTGCCAGCAGTGTGCTAGCGGGATACAATGAGCAGTTCTTC. This sequence encodes CASSVLAGYNEQFF.

Notes on this clonotype: A much larger clone lies one base from this, so it may be a read error. The chain joins TRBV12-3 or TRBV12-4 to TRBJ2-7; maybe TRBD2 (6 bases). Trimming took 4 bases from V and 5 from J, leaving 18 bases between them. The CDR3 totals 15 residues. The CDR3 nucleotides are TGTGCCAGCAGTTCGTTGGGGGGATCGGCCCACGAGCAGTACTTC. It yields the protein CASSSLGGSAHEQYF.

This clonotype was found many times. CDR3 nucleotide sequence: TGTGCCACTGGGGCCAACGTCCTGACTTTC. It is translated as CATGANVLTF. This rearrangement joins TRBV10-3 to TRBJ2-6; D call uncertain. This CDR3 region has 10 residues. Germline values: CDR1 ENHRY, CDR2 SYGVKD. Trimming stripped 10 bases from V and 2 bases from J, with 0 bases between.

This clonotype has ten or more counts. This rearrangement joins TRBV9 to TRBJ2-2, with TRBD2 as a possible D gene (6 bases). The V end was cut by 4 bases, the J end by 3 bases, with 13 bases between. Germline V CDR1 and CDR2: SGDLS, YYNGEE. The CDR3 runs to 15 residues. The CDR3 DNA reads as TGTGCCAGCAGCCACTTCCGGGACTACACCGGGGAGCTGTTTTTT. Translated: CASSHFRDYTGELFF.

This clonotype was seen many times. V is TRBV20-1 and J is TRBJ2-5; 7 positions agree with TRBD2. This CDR3 is 14 amino acids long. CDR1 is DFQATT, CDR2 SNEGSKA, per germline (reference sequence). J gave up 5 bases and V 0 bases, and 6 bases lay outside the gene matches. CDR3 loop: CSARDGGGGETQYF. Written as DNA, the CDR3 is TGCAGTGCTAGAGATGGGGGGGGAGGGGAGACCCAGTACTTC.

Many counts were recorded for this clonotype. CDR3 sequence: CASSPWDTQSSYEQYF. The CDR3 bases are TGTGCCAGTAGTCCGTGGGACACCCAGAGCTCCTACGAGCAGTACTTC. The chain links TRBV19 to TRBJ2-7; D might be TRBD1 (6 bases). The V and J ends lost 5 bases and 0 bases respectively, with 17 bases between them. Germline loops: CDR1 LNHDA, CDR2 SQIVND (reference sequence). CDR3 length equals 16 residues. Filled out from reference TRBV19 and TRBJ2-7, the complete variable domain reads DGGITQSPKYLFRKEGQNVTLSCEQNLNHDAMYWYRQDPGQGLRLIYYSQIVNDFQKGDIAEGYSVSREKKESFPLTVTSAQKNPTAFYLCASSPWDTQSSYEQYFGPGTRLTVT.

This clonotype occurred a few times. CDR3 sequence (DNA): TGCGCCAGCAGCCAAGAACGTGCCCAAATGAACACTGAAGCTTTCTTT. Translated, it gives CASSQERAQMNTEAFF. This chain joins TRBV4-1 and TRBJ1-1; D remains unclear. V was trimmed by 0 bases and J by 0 bases, leaving 11 bases between them. Germline V gene data show CDR1 as MGHRA and CDR2 as YSYEKL. CDR3 length equals 16 residues.

This clonotype was recorded at least ten times. This chain connects TRBV28 to TRBJ2-5; TRBD2 agrees at 7 bases. This CDR3 is 16 amino acids long. The V gene end was trimmed by 5 bases and the J gene end by 4 bases; junction bases not matched to a gene: 13. In germline, CDR1 is MDHEN, CDR2 SYDVKM. The CDR3 nucleotides are TGTGCCAGCAGTCTGGGAACGGGAGGAGCCGGAGAGACCCAGTACTTC. Its translation: CASSLGTGGAGETQYF.

In its sample, this clonotype is medium-sized (0.01 to 0.1%). The V gene is TRBV7-2, the J gene TRBJ2-7; no definite D call. The germline V gene has CDR1 SGHTA and CDR2 FQGNSA. The V gene lost 3 bases and the J gene lost 12 bases, with 15 bases spanning the gap. The CDR3 loop spans 12 amino acids. CDR3 nucleotide sequence: TGTGCCAGCAGCTTGGACGTCAGTACGTGGTACTTC. Its protein product is CASSLDVSTWYF.

The chain recombines TRBV4-2 with TRBJ1-1, with no clear D. Germline V gene lookup returns CDR1 LGHNA and CDR2 YNFKEQ. The V end was cut by 0 bases, the J end by 8 bases, with 19 bases between. The CDR3 runs to 16 residues. CDR3 DNA sequence: TGTGCCAGCAGCCAAGATCTGGAGGGCGGGTCGAGCGAAGCTTTCTTT. Its translation: CASSQDLEGGSSEAFF.

This clonotype was seen at least ten times. The V call is TRBV7-9, the J call TRBJ2-7, with 12 positions matching TRBD2. Germline CDR1 SEHNR, CDR2 FQNEAQ (reference sequence). The CDR3 has 17 residues. V was clipped by 5 bases and J by 0 bases; unmatched bases: 8. In nucleotides, the CDR3 is TGTGCCAGCAGCACGACTAGCGGGAGAGCCGGCTCCTACGAGCAGTACTTC. It encodes CASSTTSGRAGSYEQYF.

The chain employs TRBV6-2 or TRBV6-3 and TRBJ2-7; a weak D match, TRBD1 (6 bases). Per germline, CDR1 MNHEY and CDR2 SVGEGT. The V end was cut by 7 bases, the J end by 1 base, with 14 bases between. This CDR3 has 14 residues. DNA for the CDR3: TGTGCCAGCACCAACTGGGACATGTCCTACGAGCAGTACTTC. Amino acids: CASTNWDMSYEQYF.

This clonotype was seen repeatedly, ten times or more. The chain employs TRBV28 and TRBJ2-7; maybe TRBD1 (6 bases). Between the trimmed V and J ends, which lost 5 bases and 3 bases, there was a span of 14 bases. There are 14 residues in the CDR3. Looked up from germline, CDR1 is MDHEN and CDR2 is SYDVKM. CDR3 protein: CASSPTQGLYEQYF. The CDR3 DNA is TGTGCCAGCAGTCCGACACAGGGCCTCTACGAGCAGTACTTC. Full variable domain (rest looked up from reference TRBV28 and TRBJ2-7): DVKVTQSSRYLVKRTGEKVFLECVQDMDHENMFWYRQDPGLGLRLIYFSYDVKMKEKGDIPEGYSVSREKKERFSLILESASTNQTSMYLCASSPTQGLYEQYFGPGTRLTVT.